The T cell receptor beta chain described here comes from a study of shared clonotypes between healthy human individuals. In germline, CDR1 is SQVTM, CDR2 ANQGSEA. This CDR3 has 14 residues. V was shortened by 3 bases and J by 1 base, with 12 bases between the two germline ends. Sorted-subset replicate PCRs used approximately 180 ng of genomic DNA. This amount corresponded to approximately 30,000 T cell genomes. Data came from immunoSEQ multiplex PCR; TCRdb stores just in-frame clones and leaves some out. The sample shows about 340,000 clones, roughly 80% of them seen only once. Sample: memory CD4+ T cells sorted from blood. Subset meaning: CD45RA-negative fraction. This chain links TRBV29-1 with TRBJ1-1; D perhaps matches TRBD1 (6 bases). The source is a man under 40 in good health. CDR3 region: CSVDWGPGNTEAFF. CDR3 coding DNA: TGCAGCGTTGACTGGGGGCCGGGGAACACTGAAGCTTTCTTT.